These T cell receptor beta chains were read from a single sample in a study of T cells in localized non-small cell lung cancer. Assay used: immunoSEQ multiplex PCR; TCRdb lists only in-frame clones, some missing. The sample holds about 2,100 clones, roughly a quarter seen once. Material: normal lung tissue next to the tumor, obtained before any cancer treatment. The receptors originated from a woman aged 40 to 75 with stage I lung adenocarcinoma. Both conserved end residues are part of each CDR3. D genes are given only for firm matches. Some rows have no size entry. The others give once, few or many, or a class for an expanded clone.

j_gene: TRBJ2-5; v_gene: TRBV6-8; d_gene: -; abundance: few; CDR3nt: TGTGCCAGCAGTTTAGGACAAGAGACCCAGTACTTC; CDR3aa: CASSLGQETQYF
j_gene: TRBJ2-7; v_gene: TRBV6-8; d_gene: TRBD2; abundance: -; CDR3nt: TGTGCCAGTCGAATAGCGGGGGATTTTACAGAGCAGTACTTC; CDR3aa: CASRIAGDFTEQYF
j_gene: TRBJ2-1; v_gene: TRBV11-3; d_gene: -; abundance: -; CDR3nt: TGTGCCAGCAGCCTAGAGCCCTTAAGGGGTATCTACAATGAGCAGTTCTTC; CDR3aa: CASSLEPLRGIYNEQFF
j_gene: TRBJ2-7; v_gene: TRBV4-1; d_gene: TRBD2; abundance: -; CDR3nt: TGCGCCAGCAGCCAAGTTAGTAGCGGGGGGGCGTGGTCCCACGAGCAGTACTTC; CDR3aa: CASSQVSSGGAWSHEQYF
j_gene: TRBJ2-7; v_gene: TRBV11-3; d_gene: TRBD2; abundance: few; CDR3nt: TGTGCCAGCAGCCCTCAGGGAGGGGCCCTCTACGAGCAGTACTTC; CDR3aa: CASSPQGGALYEQYF
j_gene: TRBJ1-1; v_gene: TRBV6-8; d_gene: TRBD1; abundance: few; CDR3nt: TGTGCCAGCAGTCAATCCGGGACAGGGAATGAAGCTTTCTTT; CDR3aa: CASSQSGTGNEAFF
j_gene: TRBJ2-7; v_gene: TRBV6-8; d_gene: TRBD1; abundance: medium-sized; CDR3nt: TGTGCCAGCGACGAGCGGGGGACAGGGGGTCCATACGAGCAGTACTTC; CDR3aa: CASDERGTGGPYEQYF
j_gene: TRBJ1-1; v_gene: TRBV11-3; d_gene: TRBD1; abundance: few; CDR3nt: TGTGCCAGCAGCTTAGGTTCAGGGGGCGGAATTTCTAATGAAGCTTTCTTT; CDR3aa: CASSLGSGGGISNEAFF
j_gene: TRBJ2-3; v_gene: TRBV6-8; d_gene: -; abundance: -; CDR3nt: TGTGCCAGCAGTTATTTAGGGACAAGCACAGATACGCAGTATTTT; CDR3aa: CASSYLGTSTDTQYF
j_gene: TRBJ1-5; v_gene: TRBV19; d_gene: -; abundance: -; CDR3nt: TGTGCCAGCCAATCGCCCAATCAGCCCCAGCATTTT; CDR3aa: CASQSPNQPQHF
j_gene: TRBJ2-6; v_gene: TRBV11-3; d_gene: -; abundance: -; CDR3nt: TGTGCCAGCAGCTTAGGAGGGATTAGCTCTGGGGCCAACGTCCTGACTTTC; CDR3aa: CASSLGGISSGANVLTF
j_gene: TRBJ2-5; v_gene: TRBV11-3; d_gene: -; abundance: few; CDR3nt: TGTGCCAGCAGCAAAAGGGGCAGTAGGGAGACCCAGTACTTC; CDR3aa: CASSKRGSRETQYF
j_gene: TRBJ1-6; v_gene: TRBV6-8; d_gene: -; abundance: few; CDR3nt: TGTGCCAGCAGTTACTATGGGGGAAAATCCTATAATTCACCCCTCCACTTT; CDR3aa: CASSYYGGKSYNSPLHF
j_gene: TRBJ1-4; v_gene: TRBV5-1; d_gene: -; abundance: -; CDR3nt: TGCGCCAGCAGGATAATGGGGACAACTAATGAAAAACTGTTTTTT; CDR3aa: CASRIMGTTNEKLFF
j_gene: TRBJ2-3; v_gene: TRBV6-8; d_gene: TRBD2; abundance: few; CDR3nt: TGTGCCGCCGGGACTAGCCCCACAGATACGCAGTATTTT; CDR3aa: CAAGTSPTDTQYF
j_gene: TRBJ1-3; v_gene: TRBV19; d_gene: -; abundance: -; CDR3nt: TGTGCCAGTAGTATTGGCTGGCCCGGGGCCGGAAACACCATATATTTT; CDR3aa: CASSIGWPGAGNTIYF
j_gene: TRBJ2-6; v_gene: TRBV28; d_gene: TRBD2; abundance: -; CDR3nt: TGTGCCAGCAGTTTTGGCGGGGGGGCGACTGGGGCCAACGTCCTGACTTTC; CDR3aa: CASSFGGGATGANVLTF
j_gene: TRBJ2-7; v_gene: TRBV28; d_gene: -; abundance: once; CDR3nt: TGTGCCAGCAGTTTAGCGCTAGCCTACGAGCAGTACTTC; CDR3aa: CASSLALAYEQYF
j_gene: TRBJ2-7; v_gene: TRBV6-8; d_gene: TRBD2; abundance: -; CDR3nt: TGTGCCAGCAGTTACAGACTAGCCGACGAGCAGTACTTC; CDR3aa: CASSYRLADEQYF
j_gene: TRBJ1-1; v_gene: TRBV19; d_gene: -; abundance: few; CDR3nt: TGTGCCAGTAGTATAAAGGGGCCGAGCACTGAAGCTTTCTTT; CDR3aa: CASSIKGPSTEAFF
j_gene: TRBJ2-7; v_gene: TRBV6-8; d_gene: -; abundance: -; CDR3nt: TGTGCCAGCAGACTCGGACTTTCCCTCGAGCAGTACTTC; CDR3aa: CASRLGLSLEQYF
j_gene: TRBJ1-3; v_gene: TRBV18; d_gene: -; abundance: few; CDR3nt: TGTGCCAGCTCACCCGGCATAGTGGGAAACACCATATATTTT; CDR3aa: CASSPGIVGNTIYF
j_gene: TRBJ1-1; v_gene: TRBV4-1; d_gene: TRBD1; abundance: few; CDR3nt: TGCGCCAGCAGCCTCGACAGGGCGACTGAAGCTTTCTTT; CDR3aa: CASSLDRATEAFF
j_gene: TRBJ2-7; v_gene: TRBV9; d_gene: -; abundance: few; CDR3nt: TGTGCCAGCAGCGTAGACGGGTCCTACGAGCAGTACTTC; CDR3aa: CASSVDGSYEQYF
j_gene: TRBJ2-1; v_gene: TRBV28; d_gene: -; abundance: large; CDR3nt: TGTGCCAGCAGTTCCGTGAGGGGAACCATCTACAATGAGCAGTTCTTC; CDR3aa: CASSSVRGTIYNEQFF
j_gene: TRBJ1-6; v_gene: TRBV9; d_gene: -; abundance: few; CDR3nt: TGTGCCAGCAGTGACCGGGACCCTCGCTATTCACCCCTCCACTTT; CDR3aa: CASSDRDPRYSPLHF
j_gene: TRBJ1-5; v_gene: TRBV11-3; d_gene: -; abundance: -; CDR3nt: TGTGCCAGCAGCCGAGAAGGGCAGGGTTGGAATCAGCCCCAGCATTTT; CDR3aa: CASSREGQGWNQPQHF
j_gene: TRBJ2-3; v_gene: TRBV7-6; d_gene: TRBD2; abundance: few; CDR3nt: TGTGCCAGCAGCTCCGGCGGGGGGGCCACCGATACGCAGTATTTT; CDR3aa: CASSSGGGATDTQYF
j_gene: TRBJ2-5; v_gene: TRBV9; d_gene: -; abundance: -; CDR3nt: TGTGCCAGCGAGCGGAGCGCCACCCAAGAGACCCAGTACTTC; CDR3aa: CASERSATQETQYF
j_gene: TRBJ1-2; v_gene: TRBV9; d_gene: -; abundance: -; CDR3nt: TGTGCCAGCAGTGAAACCCGGCAGAACTATGGCTACACCTTC; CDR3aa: CASSETRQNYGYTF
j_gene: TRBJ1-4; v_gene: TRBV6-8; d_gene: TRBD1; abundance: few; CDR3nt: TGTGCCAGCAGTTACGCTAAGGGACAGGGGGAAAAACTGTTTTTT; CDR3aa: CASSYAKGQGEKLFF
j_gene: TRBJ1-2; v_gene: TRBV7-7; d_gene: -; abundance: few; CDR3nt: TGTGCCAGCAGCTCTAATCCCCCCTCAGGGCACTATGGCTACACCTTC; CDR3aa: CASSSNPPSGHYGYTF
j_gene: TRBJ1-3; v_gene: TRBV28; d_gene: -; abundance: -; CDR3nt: TGTGCCAGCAGCCCCCCGAATCGAAACACCATATATTTT; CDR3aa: CASSPPNRNTIYF
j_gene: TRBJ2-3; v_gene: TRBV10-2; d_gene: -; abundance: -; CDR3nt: TGCGCCAGCAGTGAGAGGGGAGAAACAGATACGCAGTATTTT; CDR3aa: CASSERGETDTQYF
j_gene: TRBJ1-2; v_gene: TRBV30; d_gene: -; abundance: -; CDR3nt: TGTGCCTGGAGAGAGGCAATGGGGACCTATGGCTACACCTTC; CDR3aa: CAWREAMGTYGYTF
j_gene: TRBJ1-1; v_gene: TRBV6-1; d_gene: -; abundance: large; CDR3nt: TGTGCCAGCAGTGAAGGACTGACGAACACTGAAGCTTTCTTT; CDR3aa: CASSEGLTNTEAFF
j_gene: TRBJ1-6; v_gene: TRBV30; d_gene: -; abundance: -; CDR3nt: TGTGCCTGGGACGAAGGAGGGGGGGTTTCACCCCTCCACTTT; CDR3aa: CAWDEGGGVSPLHF
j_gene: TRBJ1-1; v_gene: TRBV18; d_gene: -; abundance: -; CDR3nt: TGTGCCAGCTCCCCGGCGGGGAAGGGCACTGAAGCTTTCTTT; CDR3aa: CASSPAGKGTEAFF
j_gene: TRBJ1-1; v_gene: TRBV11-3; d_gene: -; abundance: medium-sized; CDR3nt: TGTGCCAGCAGCAACCCGAGGTCATGGACTGAAGCTTTCTTT; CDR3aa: CASSNPRSWTEAFF
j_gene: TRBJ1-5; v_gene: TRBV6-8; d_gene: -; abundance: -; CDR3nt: TGTGCCAGCAACTACACAGGGCGGTATAGCAATCAGCCCCAGCATTTT; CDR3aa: CASNYTGRYSNQPQHF
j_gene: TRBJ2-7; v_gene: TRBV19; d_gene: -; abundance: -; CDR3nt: TGTGCCAGTTCCAGCCAGCTCCAAGATTACGAGCAGTACTTC; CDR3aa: CASSSQLQDYEQYF
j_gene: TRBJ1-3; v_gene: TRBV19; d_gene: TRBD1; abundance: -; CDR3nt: TGTGCCAGTAGTAAAGGGACAGATGGAAACACCATATATTTT; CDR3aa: CASSKGTDGNTIYF
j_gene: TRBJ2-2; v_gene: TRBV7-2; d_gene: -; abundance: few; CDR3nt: TGTGCCAGCAGCTTATTGCCCACCGGGGAGCTGTTTTTT; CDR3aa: CASSLLPTGELFF
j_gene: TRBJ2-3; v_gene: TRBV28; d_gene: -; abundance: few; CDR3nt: TGTGCCAGCAGTTTATTGCGTAGTACGCAGTATTTT; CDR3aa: CASSLLRSTQYF
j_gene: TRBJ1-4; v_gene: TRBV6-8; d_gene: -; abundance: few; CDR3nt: TGTGCCAGCAGTGCCCAGGAGGGGGCAACTAATGAAAAACTGTTTTTT; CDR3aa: CASSAQEGATNEKLFF
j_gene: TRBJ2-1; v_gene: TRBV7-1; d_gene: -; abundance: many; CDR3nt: TGTGCCAGCAGCTTAGGCTCTATTGGCGCGCAGTTCTTC; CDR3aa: CASSLGSIGAQFF
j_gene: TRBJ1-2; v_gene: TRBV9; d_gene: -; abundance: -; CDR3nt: TGTGCCAGCAGCGTAGGTCGTGGGACAAGCTATGGCTACACCTTC; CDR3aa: CASSVGRGTSYGYTF
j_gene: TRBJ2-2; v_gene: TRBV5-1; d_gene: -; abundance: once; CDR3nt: TGCGCCAGCAGCCGTGGCGGGGCTGTGAACACCGGGGAGCTGTTTTTT; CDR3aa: CASSRGGAVNTGELFF
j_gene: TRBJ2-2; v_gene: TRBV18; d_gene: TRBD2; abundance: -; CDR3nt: TGTGCCAGCTCACTTTACGGACTAGCGGGGGCCAACACCGGGGAGCTGTTTTTT; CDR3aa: CASSLYGLAGANTGELFF